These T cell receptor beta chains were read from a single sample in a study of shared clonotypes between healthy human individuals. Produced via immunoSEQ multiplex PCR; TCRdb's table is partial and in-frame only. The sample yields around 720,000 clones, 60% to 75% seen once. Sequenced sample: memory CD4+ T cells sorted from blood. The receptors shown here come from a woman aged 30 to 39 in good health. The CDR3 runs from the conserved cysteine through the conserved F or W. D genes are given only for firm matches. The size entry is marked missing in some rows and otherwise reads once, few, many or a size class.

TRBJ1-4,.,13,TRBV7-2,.,TGTGCCAGCAGCTTAGGACGTAATGAAAAACTGTTTTTT,CASSLGRNEKLFF
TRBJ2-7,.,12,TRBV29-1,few,TGCAGCGTTGTGACTAACTCCTACGAGCAGTACTTC,CSVVTNSYEQYF
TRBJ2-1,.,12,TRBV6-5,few,TGTGCCAGCAGTTACTCCAGCGGGCAGCAGTTCTTC,CASSYSSGQQFF
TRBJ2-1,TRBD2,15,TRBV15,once,TGTGCCACCAGCAGGGGACTAGCGGGAGGTAATGAGCAGTTCTTC,CATSRGLAGGNEQFF
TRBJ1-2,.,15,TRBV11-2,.,TGTGCCAGCAGCCGCGGGGGCGGAACGCCCTATGGCTACACCTTC,CASSRGGGTPYGYTF
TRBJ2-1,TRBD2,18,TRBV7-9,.,TGTGCCAGCAGTAAAGAAAGAGAGGGACTAGCGGGACCCAATGAGCAGTTCTTC,CASSKEREGLAGPNEQFF
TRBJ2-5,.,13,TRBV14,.,TGTGCCAGCAGCCAAGGACAACTTTTAGCCCAGTACTTC,CASSQGQLLAQYF
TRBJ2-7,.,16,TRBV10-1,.,TGCGCCAGCAGTGAGACCCGGGGGGCCAGAACCTACGAGCAGTACTTC,CASSETRGARTYEQYF
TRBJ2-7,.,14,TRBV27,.,TGTGCCAGCAGTCTCGACTGGTTCTCCACGGGGCAGTACTTC,CASSLDWFSTGQYF
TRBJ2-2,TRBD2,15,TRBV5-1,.,TGCGCCAGCAGCGGACTAGCGGGAAGCACCGGGGAGCTGTTTTTT,CASSGLAGSTGELFF
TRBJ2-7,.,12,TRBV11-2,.,TGTGCCAGCAGGCTAGACACCTACGAGCAGTACTTC,CASRLDTYEQYF
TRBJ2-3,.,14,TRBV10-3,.,TGTGCCATCAGCCCCGGGACTGGCACAGATACGCAGTATTTT,CAISPGTGTDTQYF
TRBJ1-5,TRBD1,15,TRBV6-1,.,TGTGCCAGCAGTGGGACAGGGGTTAGCAATCAGCCCCAGCATTTT,CASSGTGVSNQPQHF
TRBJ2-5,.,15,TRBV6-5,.,TGTGCCAGCAGCCGATACTCGTCAGGGTTCGAGACCCAGTACTTC,CASSRYSSGFETQYF
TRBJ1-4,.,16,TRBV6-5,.,TGTGCCAGCAGTTACTATAAAACTATGGTGGTTGAAAAACTGTTTTTT,CASSYYKTMVVEKLFF
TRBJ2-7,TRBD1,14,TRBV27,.,TGTGCCAGCAGTCGTGGGACAGGGGGCTACGAGCAGTACTTC,CASSRGTGGYEQYF
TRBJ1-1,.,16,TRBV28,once,TGTGCCAGCAGTTTATCACCTGGACTGATGAACACTGAAGCTTTCTTT,CASSLSPGLMNTEAFF
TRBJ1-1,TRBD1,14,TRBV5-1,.,TGCGCCAGCAGCCCGGGACAGGAGGGCACTGAAGCTTTCTTT,CASSPGQEGTEAFF
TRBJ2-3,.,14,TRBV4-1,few,TGCGCCAGCAGCCAAGATTTAGGGCTAGCCTCACAGTATTTT,CASSQDLGLASQYF
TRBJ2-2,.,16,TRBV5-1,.,TGCGCCAGCTCGCTCGGGGGCGCAGGGGACACCGGGGAGCTGTTTTTT,CASSLGGAGDTGELFF
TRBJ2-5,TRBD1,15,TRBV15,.,TGTGCCACCAGCAGAGAGACAGGGGCTGCGGAGACCCAGTACTTC,CATSRETGAAETQYF
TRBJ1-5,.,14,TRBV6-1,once,TGTGCCAGCGTTCGGGACCTTAGCAATCAGCCCCAGCATTTT,CASVRDLSNQPQHF
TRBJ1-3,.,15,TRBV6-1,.,TGTGCCAGCAGTACAACCGGGAGGGGAGGAAACACCATATATTTT,CASSTTGRGGNTIYF
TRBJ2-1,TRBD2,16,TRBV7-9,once,TGTGCCAGCAGCGCCGCCGGGGGACTAGACTACAATGAGCAGTTCTTC,CASSAAGGLDYNEQFF
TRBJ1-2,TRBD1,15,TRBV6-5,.,TGTGCCAGCAGTTTCCTGACGAGAGGGGGCGATGGCTACACCTTC,CASSFLTRGGDGYTF
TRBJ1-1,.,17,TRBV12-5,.,TGTGCTAGTGGTTTGGTACTAACACAGTCCATGAACACTGAAGCTTTCTTT,CASGLVLTQSMNTEAFF
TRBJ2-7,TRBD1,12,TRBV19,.,TGTGCCATTCCGGGACAGGTAGATGAGCAGTACTTC,CAIPGQVDEQYF
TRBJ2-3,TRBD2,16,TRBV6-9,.,TGTGCCAGCAGTTATCGGGAGGAGGCGGGCCCAGATACGCAGTATTTT,CASSYREEAGPDTQYF
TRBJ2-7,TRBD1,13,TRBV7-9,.,TGTGCCAGCAGCTTCGGGACAGACCGGGCGCAGTACTTC,CASSFGTDRAQYF
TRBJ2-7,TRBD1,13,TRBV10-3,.,TGTGCCATCAGTGGGGGACAGTTCTACGAGCAGTACTTC,CAISGGQFYEQYF
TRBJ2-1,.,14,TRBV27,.,TGTGCCAGCTCCCCGGGAAGCGTCCACAATGAGCAGTTCTTC,CASSPGSVHNEQFF
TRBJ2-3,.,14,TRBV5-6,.,TGTGCCAGCAGCTTCCTTGGGAGTCCAGATACGCAGTATTTT,CASSFLGSPDTQYF
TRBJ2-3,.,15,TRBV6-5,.,TGTGCCAGCAGTTACGAGGCAGGGGCGACGGATACGCAGTATTTT,CASSYEAGATDTQYF
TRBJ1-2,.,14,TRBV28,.,TGTGCCACCCTTGCCCCGACAGGAAGCCAGGGCTACACCTTC,CATLAPTGSQGYTF
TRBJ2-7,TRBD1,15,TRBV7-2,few,TGTGCCAGCAGCGTACACAGGGGCTACTCCTACGAGCAGTACTTC,CASSVHRGYSYEQYF
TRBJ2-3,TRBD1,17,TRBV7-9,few,TGTGCCAGCAGCTTAGGCAGTACAGGGGGATGGTCAGATACGCAGTATTTT,CASSLGSTGGWSDTQYF
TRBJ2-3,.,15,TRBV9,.,TGTGCCAGCAGCGTCCAGGGGTCCAACACAGATACGCAGTATTTT,CASSVQGSNTDTQYF
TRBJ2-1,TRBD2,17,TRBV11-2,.,TGTGCCAGCAGCTCCTGGGCTATCGGGAGGCTTGACAATGAGCAGTTCTTC,CASSSWAIGRLDNEQFF
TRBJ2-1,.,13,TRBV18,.,TGTGCCAGCTCCGGTCAGGAATGGGGTGAGCAGTTCTTC,CASSGQEWGEQFF
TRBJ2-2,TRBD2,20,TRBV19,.,TGTGCCAGTACCGAAACTAGCGGGAGGCGTACCCGGAGCGTTCCCGGGGAGCTGTTTTTT,CASTETSGRRTRSVPGELFF
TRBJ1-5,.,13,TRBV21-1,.,TGTGCCAGCAGTGGGACAGGAGCACGGCCCCAGCATTTT,CASSGTGARPQHF
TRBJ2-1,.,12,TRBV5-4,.,TGTGCCAGCAGCTTGGAGGTGGGTGAGCAGTTCTTC,CASSLEVGEQFF
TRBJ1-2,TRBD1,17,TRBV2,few,TGTGCCAGCAGTGACCGACAGGGGCCAGGGTTGGACTATGGCTACACCTTC,CASSDRQGPGLDYGYTF
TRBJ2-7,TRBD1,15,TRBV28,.,TGTGCCAGCAGTTCCGCCGGGACAGCAACCTACGAGCAGTACTTC,CASSSAGTATYEQYF
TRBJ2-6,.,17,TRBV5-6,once,TGTGCCAGCAGCTATCAAGACAGGACGTGGGGGGCCAACGTCCTGACTTTC,CASSYQDRTWGANVLTF